The 13 T cell receptor beta chains below were found in one sample sequenced in a study of T-cell reconstitution after alpha-beta-depleted transplantation in children. Unique molecular identifiers were incorporated into the prepared TCRbeta library. TCRdb passed the PCR reads through MiXCR, listing each CDR3 protein once. The repertoire includes 900,000 or so distinct CDR3 sequences, roughly 15% of them detected once, and approximately 5% sits in the top ten. The sample consisted of PBMCs, mostly from graft donor cells, taken 360 days after TCRalphabeta/CD19-depleted stem cell transplant. The receptor source for this set is a male patient aged 10 to 17 who had a stem cell transplant for acute lymphoblastic leukemia, so the T cells may come from the graft donor.

At least ten counts were recorded for this clonotype. The gene calls are TRBV6-5 and TRBJ2-7; 7 positions agree with TRBD1. V lost 6 bases, J lost 5 bases, and 10 bases stayed unmatched. The CDR3 length is 14 residues. From germline, CDR1 is MNHEY and CDR2 SVGAGI. In DNA form, the CDR3 reads TGTGCCAGCAGACGGACAGGCCGAGGAAACGAGCAGTACTTC. It codes for CASRRTGRGNEQYF.

This clonotype was counted between two and nine times. The rearrangement uses TRBV13 and TRBJ2-5; the match to TRBD2 covers 7 bases. Germline trimming cut 5 bases from V and 5 bases from J; bases unmatched to any gene: 8. Looked up from germline, CDR1 is PRHDT and CDR2 is FYEKMQ (reference sequence). The length of the CDR3 is 14 residues. This chain's CDR3 is CASSRGSLWETQYF. CDR3 DNA sequence: TGTGCCAGCAGCCGCGGGAGCCTCTGGGAGACCCAGTACTTC. Full variable domain (outside the CDR3, taken from reference TRBV13 and TRBJ2-5): AAGVIQSPRHLIKEKRETATLKCYPIPRHDTVYWYQQGPGQDPQFLISFYEKMQSDKGSIPDRFSAQQFSDYHSELNMSSLELGDSALYFCASSRGSLWETQYFGPGTRLLVL.

The table lists this clonotype with a few counts. V and J are TRBV29-1 and TRBJ2-1, with no clear D. Trimming removed 6 bases from V and 9 bases from J, with 18 bases in between. Germline CDR1 SQVTM, CDR2 ANQGSEA. The CDR3 loop spans 13 amino acids. CDR3 nucleotides: TGCAGCGTGACAAGCGATCTAGTCGCTGAGCAGTTCTTC. This codes for CSVTSDLVAEQFF.

V gene TRBV3-1 combines with J gene TRBJ1-2, with D uncertain. The V end was cut by 1 base, the J end by 2 bases, with 8 bases between. CDR1 is LGHDT and CDR2 is YNNKEL in the germline V gene (reference sequence). This CDR3 has 14 amino acids. The CDR3 reads CASSQAGWNYGYTF. CDR3 coding DNA: TGTGCCAGCAGCCAAGCGGGTTGGAACTATGGCTACACCTTC.

This clonotype was counted many times. The chain combines TRBV24-1 with TRBJ2-3, with TRBD2 identical over 9 bases. The CDR3 has 16 amino acids. CDR1 and CDR2 from the germline V gene are KGHDR and SFDVKD. Germline trimming cut 3 bases from V and 0 bases from J; bases unmatched to any gene: 3. Here the CDR3 reads CATSDLAGSSTDTQYF. Written as DNA, the CDR3 is TGTGCCACCAGTGATCTAGCGGGAAGTAGCACAGATACGCAGTATTTT.

This chain connects TRBV4-1 to TRBJ1-4; D not resolved. CDR1 and CDR2 (germline): MGHRA, YSYEKL. Trimming took 3 bases from V and 7 from J, leaving 6 bases between them. The CDR3 sequence is 12 residues long. In DNA form, the CDR3 reads TGCGCCAGCAGCCACCCGCTTGAAAAACTGTTTTTT. Translating it yields CASSHPLEKLFF.

The chain recombines TRBV18 with TRBJ2-1; unclear D gene. Looked up from germline, CDR1 is KGHSH and CDR2 is LQKENI. There are 16 residues in the CDR3. V lost 6 bases, J lost 2 bases, and 17 bases lay in between. The CDR3 nucleotides are TGTGCCAGCTCCCAACTGGGCCAGCGCCCCTACAATGAGCAGTTCTTC. It translates to CASSQLGQRPYNEQFF.

The chain employs TRBV27 and TRBJ2-2; D gene ambiguous. V was trimmed by 5 bases and J by 3 bases, leaving 10 bases between them. CDR1 is MNHEY and CDR2 is SMNVEV in the germline V gene (reference sequence). This CDR3 is 14 amino acids long. CDR3 protein: CASSTGLHTGELFF. In DNA, the CDR3 is TGTGCCAGCAGTACCGGGTTACACACCGGGGAGCTGTTTTTT.

The gene calls are TRBV18 and TRBJ2-6, with unresolved D. The CDR3 length is 13 residues. Looked up from germline, CDR1 is KGHSH and CDR2 is LQKENI. The V gene lost 10 bases and the J gene lost 0 bases, with 7 bases spanning the gap. The CDR3 sequence: CATPSSGANVLTF. The CDR3, as DNA: TGTGCCACCCCAAGCTCTGGGGCCAACGTCCTGACTTTC.

CDR3 residues: CSVGGPGGGYTF. CDR3 sequence (DNA): TGCAGCGTTGGCGGCCCAGGGGGAGGCTACACCTTC. This chain joins TRBV29-1 and TRBJ1-2; 7 bases map to TRBD1. This CDR3 comprises 12 residues. The V and J ends lost 4 bases and 8 bases, in that order; junction bases with no gene match: 7. The germline gives CDR1 SQVTM, CDR2 ANQGSEA.

This clonotype was recorded a few times. The chain uses TRBV5-1 and TRBJ2-2; 7 bases fit TRBD2. Unmatched junction bases numbered 7, after V lost 4 bases and J lost 1 base. This CDR3 has 16 residues. CDR1 is SGHRS and CDR2 is YFSETQ in the germline V gene. For the CDR3, the DNA is TGCGCCAGCAGCGCTGGGACTAACAGGAACACCGGGGAGCTGTTTTTT. Its protein product is CASSAGTNRNTGELFF.

The CDR3 sequence: CASSPRTRNTYEQYF. CDR3 sequence (DNA): TGTGCCAGCAGCCCGCGGACTAGAAATACCTACGAGCAGTACTTC. The chain uses TRBV3-1 and TRBJ2-7; 7 bases map to TRBD2. V lost 4 bases to trimming and J lost 2 bases; unmatched junction nucleotides: 8. This CDR3 is 15 amino acids long. CDR1 and CDR2 (germline): LGHDT, YNNKEL (reference sequence).

This clonotype was detected ten times or more. This chain connects TRBV5-1 to TRBJ2-5; D may match TRBD1 or TRBD2 (5 bases each). The V gene lost 0 bases and the J gene lost 5 bases, with 8 bases spanning the gap. The CDR3 extends over 13 amino acids. The germline V gene encodes CDR1 SGHRS and CDR2 YFSETQ. For the CDR3, the DNA is TGCGCCAGCAGCTTGGACTGGGGGGAGACCCAGTACTTC. It encodes CASSLDWGETQYF.